This is a list of T cell receptor beta chains from one sample in a study of CD8+CD57+ T cells in acquired aplastic anemia. A single record per CDR3 protein comes from TCRdb applying MiXCR to the reads. The sample shows 200,000 to 250,000 distinct CDR3 sequences, approximately 35% of them seen only once. The sequenced sample was sorted CD4+, CD8+, or CD8+CD57+ T cells (not recorded which) from PBMCs. The receptors come from a human donor in good health, serving as a control. CDR3s include the opening cysteine and the closing phenylalanine or tryptophan. D genes are given only for firm matches. Clone size is stated in some rows and not others, as once, few, many or a class when expanded.

d_call: TRBD1
clone_size: many
v_call: TRBV28
j_call: TRBJ1-1
cdr3_aa: CASSRQGQAFF
cdr3_nt: TGTGCCAGCAGTCGACAGGGCCAAGCTTTCTTT

d_call: NA
clone_size: many
v_call: TRBV29-1
j_call: TRBJ2-3
cdr3_aa: CSVARGATTDTQYF
cdr3_nt: TGCAGCGTTGCGAGGGGGGCTACCACAGATACGCAGTATTTT

d_call: TRBD2
clone_size: NA
v_call: TRBV2
j_call: TRBJ2-7
cdr3_aa: CASRRLAGVRQYF
cdr3_nt: TGTGCCAGCAGGAGACTAGCGGGGGTCCGGCAGTACTTC

d_call: NA
clone_size: few
v_call: TRBV5-1
j_call: TRBJ1-5
cdr3_aa: CASSLGGDNQPQHF
cdr3_nt: TGCGCCAGCAGCTTGGGGGGGGACAATCAGCCCCAGCATTTT

d_call: NA
clone_size: few
v_call: TRBV19
j_call: TRBJ2-7
cdr3_aa: CASCHVARPTYEQYF
cdr3_nt: TGTGCCAGCTGCCATGTAGCAAGGCCAACCTACGAGCAGTACTTC

d_call: TRBD1
clone_size: NA
v_call: TRBV12-5
j_call: TRBJ1-3
cdr3_aa: CASGPDRVGNTIYF
cdr3_nt: TGTGCTAGTGGCCCCGACAGGGTTGGAAACACCATATATTTT

d_call: NA
clone_size: NA
v_call: TRBV9
j_call: TRBJ2-3
cdr3_aa: CASSAVALWGTDTQYF
cdr3_nt: TGTGCCAGCAGCGCCGTAGCCTTGTGGGGAACAGATACGCAGTATTTT

d_call: TRBD1
clone_size: few
v_call: TRBV19
j_call: TRBJ2-7
cdr3_aa: CASSSTGGYEQYF
cdr3_nt: TGTGCCAGTAGTTCGACAGGGGGCTACGAGCAGTACTTC

d_call: TRBD2
clone_size: many
v_call: TRBV14
j_call: TRBJ2-7
cdr3_aa: CASSLTLGLAVTFSYEQYF
cdr3_nt: TGTGCCAGCAGCCTGACCCTCGGACTAGCGGTGACCTTCTCCTACGAGCAGTACTTC

d_call: TRBD2
clone_size: many
v_call: TRBV5-8
j_call: TRBJ2-5
cdr3_aa: CASSLLLAGAQETQYF
cdr3_nt: TGTGCCAGCAGCCTACTGCTAGCGGGGGCCCAAGAGACCCAGTACTTC

d_call: TRBD1
clone_size: NA
v_call: TRBV24-1
j_call: TRBJ2-7
cdr3_aa: CATSHRGSASDYEQYF
cdr3_nt: TGTGCCACCAGTCACAGGGGATCGGCCTCGGACTACGAGCAGTACTTC

d_call: NA
clone_size: few
v_call: TRBV2
j_call: TRBJ2-3
cdr3_aa: CASSGPYTDTQYF
cdr3_nt: TGTGCCAGCAGTGGACCGTACACAGATACGCAGTATTTT

d_call: NA
clone_size: NA
v_call: TRBV5-8
j_call: TRBJ1-5
cdr3_aa: CASSFNFGTPQHF
cdr3_nt: TGTGCCAGCAGCTTTAATTTCGGGACGCCCCAGCATTTT

d_call: TRBD1
clone_size: many
v_call: TRBV9
j_call: TRBJ1-2
cdr3_aa: CASSANRGTNYGYTF
cdr3_nt: TGTGCCAGCAGCGCCAACAGGGGGACCAACTATGGCTACACCTTC

d_call: NA
clone_size: NA
v_call: TRBV2
j_call: TRBJ2-5
cdr3_aa: CASRDRETQYF
cdr3_nt: TGTGCCAGCAGGGACCGAGAGACCCAGTACTTC

d_call: NA
clone_size: many
v_call: TRBV20-1
j_call: TRBJ2-3
cdr3_aa: CSAEGSNTDTQYF
cdr3_nt: TGCAGTGCGGAAGGTAGTAACACAGATACGCAGTATTTT

d_call: NA
clone_size: NA
v_call: TRBV15
j_call: TRBJ2-1
cdr3_aa: CATSGTANEQFF
cdr3_nt: TGTGCCACCAGCGGGACTGCTAATGAGCAGTTCTTC

d_call: NA
clone_size: many
v_call: TRBV7-3
j_call: TRBJ1-6
cdr3_aa: CASSLEAAGNSPLHF
cdr3_nt: TGTGCCAGCAGCTTAGAGGCAGCGGGGAATTCACCCCTCCACTTT

d_call: NA
clone_size: NA
v_call: TRBV7-2
j_call: TRBJ1-6
cdr3_aa: CASSQETTPLHF
cdr3_nt: TGTGCCAGCAGCCAGGAGACGACGCCCCTCCACTTT

d_call: TRBD1
clone_size: many
v_call: TRBV29-1
j_call: TRBJ2-5
cdr3_aa: CSILRTGQETQYF
cdr3_nt: TGCAGCATTCTCCGGACAGGACAAGAGACCCAGTACTTC

d_call: NA
clone_size: NA
v_call: TRBV11-2
j_call: TRBJ1-1
cdr3_aa: CASSWGIMNTEAFF
cdr3_nt: TGTGCCAGCAGCTGGGGTATCATGAACACTGAAGCTTTCTTT

d_call: NA
clone_size: NA
v_call: TRBV27
j_call: TRBJ2-5
cdr3_aa: CASSPQVGGQETQYF
cdr3_nt: TGTGCCAGCAGCCCTCAGGTAGGGGGCCAAGAGACCCAGTACTTC

d_call: NA
clone_size: few
v_call: TRBV6-1
j_call: TRBJ1-5
cdr3_aa: CASSDFDTFNQPQHF
cdr3_nt: TGTGCCAGCAGTGATTTCGACACTTTCAATCAGCCCCAGCATTTT

d_call: NA
clone_size: few
v_call: TRBV19
j_call: TRBJ2-5
cdr3_aa: CASSRLETETQCF
cdr3_nt: TGTGCCAGTAGTAGGCTAGAGACGGAGACCCAGTGCTTC

d_call: NA
clone_size: NA
v_call: TRBV2
j_call: TRBJ2-7
cdr3_aa: CASSDERIYEQYF
cdr3_nt: TGTGCCAGCAGTGACGAGCGAATCTACGAGCAGTACTTC

d_call: NA
clone_size: few
v_call: TRBV4-2
j_call: TRBJ2-1
cdr3_aa: CASLRHASIGYNEQFF
cdr3_nt: TGTGCCAGCCTGCGACATGCTAGTATCGGCTACAATGAGCAGTTCTTC

d_call: NA
clone_size: many
v_call: TRBV7-2
j_call: TRBJ1-2
cdr3_aa: CASSLDRTYYGYTF
cdr3_nt: TGTGCCAGCAGCTTAGACAGGACGTACTATGGCTACACCTTC

d_call: NA
clone_size: many
v_call: TRBV6-1
j_call: TRBJ2-7
cdr3_aa: CASSDRGVGDEQYF
cdr3_nt: TGTGCCAGCAGTGACAGGGGTGTTGGGGACGAGCAGTACTTC

d_call: NA
clone_size: NA
v_call: TRBV20-1
j_call: TRBJ2-5
cdr3_aa: CSASASWETQYF
cdr3_nt: TGCAGTGCTAGTGCTAGCTGGGAGACCCAGTACTTC

d_call: NA
clone_size: NA
v_call: TRBV25-1
j_call: TRBJ1-4
cdr3_aa: CASSHFRLAGGKLFF
cdr3_nt: TGTGCCAGCAGCCACTTTCGGCTAGCGGGGGGAAAACTGTTTTTT

d_call: TRBD1
clone_size: NA
v_call: TRBV5-1
j_call: TRBJ2-5
cdr3_aa: CASSPPGTDLQETQYF
cdr3_nt: TGCGCCAGCAGCCCGCCCGGGACAGACCTTCAAGAGACCCAGTACTTC

d_call: NA
clone_size: NA
v_call: TRBV5-1
j_call: TRBJ2-5
cdr3_aa: CASSLITDQETQYF
cdr3_nt: TGCGCCAGCAGCTTGATAACAGACCAAGAGACCCAGTACTTC

d_call: TRBD1
clone_size: few
v_call: TRBV5-4
j_call: TRBJ1-2
cdr3_aa: CASSFGTLTGTGNGYTF
cdr3_nt: TGTGCCAGCAGCTTCGGAACTCTTACCGGGACAGGGAACGGCTACACCTTC

d_call: TRBD1
clone_size: NA
v_call: TRBV10-3
j_call: TRBJ1-1
cdr3_aa: CAISGSLGQGPPEAFF
cdr3_nt: TGTGCCATCAGTGGGAGTTTGGGACAGGGGCCTCCTGAAGCTTTCTTT

d_call: NA
clone_size: many
v_call: TRBV5-1
j_call: TRBJ1-6
cdr3_aa: CASSLQGNNSPLHF
cdr3_nt: TGCGCCAGCAGCCTCCAGGGGAATAATTCACCCCTCCACTTT

d_call: NA
clone_size: many
v_call: TRBV15
j_call: TRBJ1-1
cdr3_aa: CATSRAGSGNTEAFF
cdr3_nt: TGTGCCACCAGCAGAGCCGGGAGTGGGAACACTGAAGCTTTCTTT

d_call: TRBD2
clone_size: few
v_call: TRBV11-3
j_call: TRBJ2-1
cdr3_aa: CASRDGGSSYNEQFF
cdr3_nt: TGTGCCAGCAGGGACGGCGGGAGCTCCTACAATGAGCAGTTCTTC

d_call: NA
clone_size: NA
v_call: TRBV20-1
j_call: TRBJ2-7
cdr3_aa: CSEGWAGPYEQYF
cdr3_nt: TGCAGTGAAGGCTGGGCAGGGCCCTACGAGCAGTACTTC

d_call: TRBD2
clone_size: NA
v_call: TRBV5-4
j_call: TRBJ2-3
cdr3_aa: CASSWGGRLDTQYF
cdr3_nt: TGTGCCAGCAGCTGGGGCGGGAGGTTGGATACGCAGTATTTT

d_call: TRBD1
clone_size: many
v_call: TRBV12-3/TRBV12-4
j_call: TRBJ1-6
cdr3_aa: CASSSGQGEENSPLHF
cdr3_nt: TGTGCCAGCAGTTCCGGACAGGGCGAAGAGAATTCACCCCTCCACTTT

d_call: NA
clone_size: NA
v_call: TRBV12-3/TRBV12-4
j_call: TRBJ1-5
cdr3_aa: CASSYPYSNQPQHF
cdr3_nt: TGTGCCAGCAGTTACCCTTATAGCAATCAGCCCCAGCATTTT

d_call: TRBD1
clone_size: few
v_call: TRBV5-6
j_call: TRBJ1-2
cdr3_aa: CASSKLQGYYGYTF
cdr3_nt: TGTGCCAGCAGCAAACTACAGGGGTACTATGGCTACACCTTC

d_call: NA
clone_size: NA
v_call: TRBV5-1
j_call: TRBJ2-7
cdr3_aa: CASSLVVRGRIEQYF
cdr3_nt: TGCGCCAGCAGCTTGGTGGTCCGGGGGCGGATCGAGCAGTACTTC

d_call: TRBD1
clone_size: once
v_call: TRBV3-1
j_call: TRBJ1-2
cdr3_aa: CASSHTGTALYGYTF
cdr3_nt: TGTGCCAGCAGCCACACCGGGACAGCGCTTTATGGCTACACCTTC

d_call: TRBD1
clone_size: NA
v_call: TRBV2
j_call: TRBJ1-3
cdr3_aa: CASKSGTGYYTGNTIYF
cdr3_nt: TGTGCCAGCAAATCCGGGACAGGGTATTATACTGGAAACACCATATATTTT

d_call: NA
clone_size: NA
v_call: TRBV14
j_call: TRBJ2-6
cdr3_aa: CASSLNNSGANVLTF
cdr3_nt: TGTGCCAGCAGCCTGAATAATTCTGGGGCCAACGTCCTGACTTTC

d_call: NA
clone_size: many
v_call: TRBV20-1
j_call: TRBJ2-3
cdr3_aa: CSALPGDTQYF
cdr3_nt: TGCAGTGCTTTACCGGGAGATACGCAGTATTTT

d_call: NA
clone_size: NA
v_call: TRBV29-1
j_call: TRBJ1-2
cdr3_aa: CSVPQGGFGYTF
cdr3_nt: TGCAGCGTTCCTCAGGGTGGGTTTGGCTACACCTTC

d_call: NA
clone_size: few
v_call: TRBV12-3/TRBV12-4
j_call: TRBJ2-2
cdr3_aa: CASNIRVAERVGELFF
cdr3_nt: TGTGCCAGCAACATCAGGGTAGCGGAGCGAGTCGGGGAGCTGTTTTTT

d_call: NA
clone_size: many
v_call: TRBV30
j_call: TRBJ2-7
cdr3_aa: CAGREQYF
cdr3_nt: TGTGCTGGGAGGGAGCAGTACTTC

d_call: NA
clone_size: NA
v_call: TRBV2
j_call: TRBJ2-5
cdr3_aa: CASMPGTQYF
cdr3_nt: TGTGCCAGCATGCCCGGGACCCAGTACTTC

d_call: TRBD1
clone_size: NA
v_call: TRBV20-1
j_call: TRBJ2-7
cdr3_aa: CSARDLQGADYEQYF
cdr3_nt: TGCAGTGCTAGAGATCTCCAGGGGGCCGACTACGAGCAGTACTTC

d_call: TRBD1
clone_size: many
v_call: TRBV5-1
j_call: TRBJ2-7
cdr3_aa: CASSWGDRVAYEQYF
cdr3_nt: TGCGCCAGCAGCTGGGGGGACAGGGTTGCCTACGAGCAGTACTTC

d_call: TRBD1
clone_size: NA
v_call: TRBV2
j_call: TRBJ2-5
cdr3_aa: CASSGQGKGTQYF
cdr3_nt: TGTGCCAGCAGCGGACAGGGGAAAGGGACCCAGTACTTC

d_call: NA
clone_size: few
v_call: TRBV11-3
j_call: TRBJ2-3
cdr3_aa: CASSPQPEDTQYF
cdr3_nt: TGTGCCAGCAGCCCACAACCAGAAGATACGCAGTATTTT

d_call: NA
clone_size: NA
v_call: TRBV20-1
j_call: TRBJ2-1
cdr3_aa: CSARDKWSSYNEQFF
cdr3_nt: TGCAGTGCTAGAGATAAGTGGAGCTCCTACAATGAGCAGTTCTTC

d_call: NA
clone_size: NA
v_call: TRBV2
j_call: TRBJ2-7
cdr3_aa: CASSCSGPVYEQYF
cdr3_nt: TGTGCCAGCAGTTGCTCGGGACCCGTTTACGAGCAGTACTTC

d_call: NA
clone_size: once
v_call: TRBV11-2
j_call: TRBJ1-5
cdr3_aa: CTSSLGGTSNQPQHF
cdr3_nt: TGTACCAGCAGCTTGGGAGGGACTAGCAATCAGCCCCAGCATTTT

d_call: NA
clone_size: many
v_call: TRBV12-5
j_call: TRBJ2-7
cdr3_aa: CASGLLGTYEQYF
cdr3_nt: TGTGCTAGTGGTTTGCTCGGGACCTACGAGCAGTACTTC

d_call: TRBD2
clone_size: NA
v_call: TRBV11-2
j_call: TRBJ2-1
cdr3_aa: CASSYLGWGLATYNEQFF
cdr3_nt: TGTGCCAGCAGCTACCTGGGCTGGGGACTAGCGACCTACAATGAGCAGTTCTTC